This is a list of T cell receptor beta chains from one sample in a study of blood T cell repertoires in COVID-19. This table comes from immunoSEQ multiplex PCR, and its TCRdb copy is limited to in-frame clones, with some not included. The table shows 350,000 to 400,000 clones, with roughly 92% occurring only once. Sequencing used PBMCs or T cells enriched from blood (not recorded which). The receptor source for this set is a woman in her forties who had been exposed to COVID-19. The CDR3 runs from the conserved cysteine through the conserved F or W. The order of the fields is clone size, D gene, J gene, V gene, CDR3 DNA, CDR3 protein. A D gene is named only where the DNA matches it firmly. Size is omitted from some rows. Given values are once, few, many or a class for expanded clones.

size: .
D: TRBD1
J: TRBJ2-5
V: TRBV24-1
DNA: TGTGCCACCAGTGATTCCAGGACAGGGGGCCCACAAGAGACCCAGTACTTC
CDR3: CATSDSRTGGPQETQYF

size: .
D: TRBD1
J: TRBJ1-1
V: TRBV19
DNA: TGTGCCAGTAGTGGTATGGGGACAGTCGAAGCTTTCTTT
CDR3: CASSGMGTVEAFF

size: once
D: TRBD1
J: TRBJ1-2
V: TRBV7-8
DNA: TGTGCCAGCAGCCAAACGACAGGGTATGGCTACACCTTC
CDR3: CASSQTTGYGYTF

size: .
D: TRBD1
J: TRBJ2-7
V: TRBV3-1/TRBV3-2
DNA: TGTGCCAGCATCGTAAAGCGTCCCAGACAGGGGGGGGAGCAGTACTTC
CDR3: CASIVKRPRQGGEQYF

size: .
D: .
J: TRBJ2-5
V: TRBV11-3
DNA: TGTGCCAGCAGCTCGGAGGGGCTGGAGACCCAGTACTTC
CDR3: CASSSEGLETQYF

size: many
D: TRBD2
J: TRBJ2-5
V: TRBV24-1
DNA: TGTGCCACCAGTGATCCGGGACTAGATGCAGAGACCCAGTACTTC
CDR3: CATSDPGLDAETQYF

size: once
D: .
J: TRBJ2-3
V: TRBV7-3
DNA: TGTGCCAGCAGCTTAAGTATGCGAGGAGGGGCTGGAGATACGCAGTATTTT
CDR3: CASSLSMRGGAGDTQYF

size: .
D: TRBD1
J: TRBJ2-7
V: TRBV6-5
DNA: TGTGCCAGCAAAGAAACAGGGGCACACCCCTACGAGCAGTACTTC
CDR3: CASKETGAHPYEQYF

size: .
D: TRBD2
J: TRBJ2-1
V: TRBV29-1
DNA: TGCAGCGTTTTTGGTGGGACTAGCGGCTACAATGAGCAGTTCTTC
CDR3: CSVFGGTSGYNEQFF

size: .
D: TRBD1
J: TRBJ1-2
V: TRBV27
DNA: TGTGCCAGCAGTGCCCTGACAGGGCATGGCTACACCTTC
CDR3: CASSALTGHGYTF

size: .
D: TRBD1
J: TRBJ1-2
V: TRBV19
DNA: TGTGCCAGTAGTCAGGGACAGGGGCGATTGGGCTACACCTTC
CDR3: CASSQGQGRLGYTF

size: .
D: TRBD1
J: TRBJ1-1
V: TRBV3-1/TRBV3-2
DNA: TGTGCCAGCAGCCTCGGACAGGGGTCTCATTCGGCTTTCTTT
CDR3: CASSLGQGSHSAFF

size: .
D: TRBD1
J: TRBJ2-7
V: TRBV5-6
DNA: TGTGCCAGCAGCTCTCCGGGACAGGGCTACGAGCAGTACTTC
CDR3: CASSSPGQGYEQYF

size: few
D: .
J: TRBJ1-1
V: TRBV6-1
DNA: TGTGCCAGCAGTGAAAGGAGGAGGGACACTGAAGCTTTCTTT
CDR3: CASSERRRDTEAFF

size: .
D: TRBD1
J: TRBJ2-1
V: TRBV11-3
DNA: TGTGCCAGCAGCCCGTATCCAGGGGGCGCCCTGTACAATGAGCAGTTCTTC
CDR3: CASSPYPGGALYNEQFF

size: once
D: TRBD1
J: TRBJ1-2
V: TRBV18
DNA: TGTGCCAGCTCACGCGGGACAGGGGATGGCTACACCTTC
CDR3: CASSRGTGDGYTF

size: .
D: .
J: TRBJ2-1
V: TRBV27
DNA: TGTGCCAGCAGCCCGAGGGGGACAGGGGTTAGCGGGAGAAGGTACAATGAGCAGTTCTTC
CDR3: CASSPRGTGVSGRRYNEQFF

size: .
D: TRBD1
J: TRBJ2-6
V: TRBV19
DNA: TGTGCCAGTAGCGACAGGGACGGCGTCCTGACTTTC
CDR3: CASSDRDGVLTF

size: .
D: TRBD1
J: TRBJ2-2
V: TRBV19
DNA: TGTGCCAGTAGTCACAGGGGACCTGGCGGGGAGCTGTTTTTT
CDR3: CASSHRGPGGELFF

size: .
D: .
J: TRBJ1-2
V: TRBV7-9
DNA: TGTGCCAGCAGCTTACGGGGGAACTATGGCTACACCTTC
CDR3: CASSLRGNYGYTF

size: .
D: .
J: TRBJ2-7
V: TRBV19
DNA: TGTGCCAGTAGTATGTACCAGGGGTCCTACGAGCAGTACTTC
CDR3: CASSMYQGSYEQYF

size: .
D: .
J: TRBJ2-5
V: TRBV12-3/TRBV12-4
DNA: TGTGCCAGCAGAACGAAGGAGCGGGAGACCCAGTACTTC
CDR3: CASRTKERETQYF

size: once
D: TRBD1
J: TRBJ1-2
V: TRBV30
DNA: TGTGCCTGGAATTCAGGGGGAACTGGCTACACCTTC
CDR3: CAWNSGGTGYTF

size: .
D: .
J: TRBJ2-5
V: TRBV5-4
DNA: TGTGCCAGCAGCTTGGCGGTTTTGGGAAGGGGAGAGACCCAGTACTTC
CDR3: CASSLAVLGRGETQYF

size: .
D: .
J: TRBJ2-2
V: TRBV14
DNA: TGTGCCAGCAGCCAAGCGGCGGGCAGGGGTATAGCTTCGGCCGGGGAGCTGTTTTTT
CDR3: CASSQAAGRGIASAGELFF

size: .
D: TRBD2
J: TRBJ2-1
V: TRBV2
DNA: TGTGCCAGCAGGATAGCGGGAGGGCCTCAGAATGAGCAGTTCTTC
CDR3: CASRIAGGPQNEQFF

size: .
D: .
J: TRBJ1-4
V: TRBV5-5
DNA: TGTGCCAGCAGCTGGGAGGGGGCAACTAATGAAAAACTGTTTTTT
CDR3: CASSWEGATNEKLFF

size: .
D: .
J: TRBJ1-3
V: TRBV9
DNA: TGTGCCAGCAGCGTAGGGCATGGGGCTTTTGGAAACACCATATATTTT
CDR3: CASSVGHGAFGNTIYF

size: .
D: TRBD2
J: TRBJ2-3
V: TRBV5-1
DNA: TGCGCCAGTAACACCGGACTAGCGGGGCCCGATACGCAGTATTTT
CDR3: CASNTGLAGPDTQYF

size: .
D: .
J: TRBJ1-2
V: TRBV3-1/TRBV3-2
DNA: TGTGCCAGCAGTCCTGACCCAGGGCGTCTTAACTATGGCTACACCTTC
CDR3: CASSPDPGRLNYGYTF

size: .
D: TRBD2
J: TRBJ2-2
V: TRBV3-1/TRBV3-2
DNA: TGTGCCAGCAGCCAGGGACTAGCGGGGACCGGGGAGCTGTTTTTT
CDR3: CASSQGLAGTGELFF

size: .
D: TRBD1
J: TRBJ1-1
V: TRBV14
DNA: TGTGCCAGCAGCCCCTCGGGACAGGGTTCTTTCTTT
CDR3: CASSPSGQGSFF

size: .
D: .
J: TRBJ1-1
V: TRBV5-1
DNA: TGCGCCAGCAGCTTGGTCGGAAATCTAGGGAACACTGAAGCTTTCTTT
CDR3: CASSLVGNLGNTEAFF

size: .
D: .
J: TRBJ2-2
V: TRBV2
DNA: TGTGCCAGCAGTCTAAAGACACGGGAGCTGTTTTTT
CDR3: CASSLKTRELFF

size: .
D: TRBD1
J: TRBJ1-1
V: TRBV7-2
DNA: TGTGCCAGCAGCTCCCGAGTCAACAGGGGACTAGTGAACACTGAAGCTTTCTTT
CDR3: CASSSRVNRGLVNTEAFF

size: .
D: .
J: TRBJ1-1
V: TRBV9
DNA: TGTGCCAGCAGCGCCCAGACAGCTAACACTGAAGCTTTCTTT
CDR3: CASSAQTANTEAFF

size: .
D: .
J: TRBJ1-2
V: TRBV2
DNA: TGTGCCAGCCAAACGCGAAAAGAGAGAAATAACTATGGCTACACCTTC
CDR3: CASQTRKERNNYGYTF

size: few
D: .
J: TRBJ2-1
V: TRBV5-1
DNA: TGCGCCAGCAGCTTGGTGGGACAACGAGCCCTAGTTTTGGACAATGAGCAGTTCTTC
CDR3: CASSLVGQRALVLDNEQFF

size: .
D: .
J: TRBJ1-6
V: TRBV5-1
DNA: TGCGCCAGCAGCCTCCAAACAGCTTCCTATAATTCACCCCTCCACTTT
CDR3: CASSLQTASYNSPLHF

size: .
D: .
J: TRBJ2-2
V: TRBV6-1
DNA: TGTGCCAGCAGTGAATTTGGGGGGACCGGGGAGCTGTTTTTT
CDR3: CASSEFGGTGELFF

size: .
D: .
J: TRBJ2-7
V: TRBV5-4
DNA: TGTGCCAGCAGCACGGACAGCCTCTACGAGCAGTACTTC
CDR3: CASSTDSLYEQYF

size: .
D: .
J: TRBJ2-1
V: TRBV9
DNA: TGTGCCAGCAGCGTAGGTGGTGGGATGAAGGGGAATGAGCAGTTCTTC
CDR3: CASSVGGGMKGNEQFF

size: .
D: .
J: TRBJ2-3
V: TRBV5-4
DNA: TGTGCCAGCAGCTTGAAGCAGGGCTCAGATACGCAGTATTTT
CDR3: CASSLKQGSDTQYF

size: .
D: .
J: TRBJ1-5
V: TRBV12-3/TRBV12-4
DNA: TGTGCCAGCAGTCGACAGACCTATCAGCCCCAGCATTTT
CDR3: CASSRQTYQPQHF

size: .
D: .
J: TRBJ2-3
V: TRBV7-3
DNA: TGTGCCAGCAGCCAATCCCACTCAACGCAGTATTTT
CDR3: CASSQSHSTQYF

size: .
D: TRBD1
J: TRBJ2-5
V: TRBV19
DNA: TGTGCCAGTAGTAGTGGGGACAGGGACCAAGAGACCCAGTACTTC
CDR3: CASSSGDRDQETQYF

size: once
D: TRBD1
J: TRBJ1-3
V: TRBV5-4
DNA: TGTGCCAGCAGCCCGGGACAGGGGAGGGTTGCTGGAAACACCATATATTTT
CDR3: CASSPGQGRVAGNTIYF

size: .
D: .
J: TRBJ1-1
V: TRBV7-9
DNA: TGTGCCAGCAGCTCACAGGGCGACAAGGGCACTGAAGCTTTCTTT
CDR3: CASSSQGDKGTEAFF

size: once
D: TRBD2
J: TRBJ2-1
V: TRBV10-3
DNA: TGTGCCATCAGTGAGGTAGCGGGAGGGCCATTGGACAATGAGCAGTTCTTC
CDR3: CAISEVAGGPLDNEQFF

size: .
D: .
J: TRBJ2-7
V: TRBV6-1
DNA: TGTGCCAGCAGTGACGGGACTGGCCCCTACTCCTACGAGCAGTACTTC
CDR3: CASSDGTGPYSYEQYF

size: .
D: .
J: TRBJ1-1
V: TRBV19
DNA: TGTGCCAGTAGTTCACCAATGACAGGTTCCCACACTGAAGCTTTCTTT
CDR3: CASSSPMTGSHTEAFF

size: .
D: .
J: TRBJ1-1
V: TRBV5-1
DNA: TGCGCCAGCAGCCAGGGTGACAGGCGTTACACTGAAGCTTTCTTT
CDR3: CASSQGDRRYTEAFF

size: many
D: .
J: TRBJ2-6
V: TRBV7-2
DNA: TGTGCCAGCAGTCAGCGGGCAGGCTCTGGGGCCAACGTCCTGACTTTC
CDR3: CASSQRAGSGANVLTF

size: once
D: .
J: TRBJ2-7
V: TRBV30
DNA: TGTGCCTGGAGTGTACGCGGGGTCGTCTCCTACGAGCAGTACTTC
CDR3: CAWSVRGVVSYEQYF

size: .
D: .
J: TRBJ2-3
V: TRBV7-3
DNA: TGTGCCAGCAGCTTAGACACGACAGATACGCAGTATTTT
CDR3: CASSLDTTDTQYF

size: .
D: TRBD1
J: TRBJ1-4
V: TRBV3-1/TRBV3-2
DNA: TGTGCCAGCAGCCAACCGGGACAGCCCGAAAAACTGTTTTTT
CDR3: CASSQPGQPEKLFF

size: .
D: .
J: TRBJ2-7
V: TRBV5-1
DNA: TGCGCCAGCAGCTTGGTATTTGGCGGGGGCACAAAATACGAGCAGTACTTC
CDR3: CASSLVFGGGTKYEQYF

size: .
D: .
J: TRBJ1-3
V: TRBV7-9
DNA: TGTGCCAGCAGCTGGAGGGAATCCGGAAACACCATATATTTT
CDR3: CASSWRESGNTIYF

size: few
D: TRBD2
J: TRBJ2-2
V: TRBV2
DNA: TGTGCCAGCAGTGGAGCGGGGGGAAACACCGGGGAGCTGTTTTTT
CDR3: CASSGAGGNTGELFF